Listed here is a single T cell receptor beta chain. This record comes from a study of blood T cell repertoires in COVID-19. Germline V gene sequence: CDR1 SGHTA, CDR2 FQGNSA. The CDR3 consists of 14 residues. Trimming shortened V by 0 bases and J by 4 bases, and 9 bases separated the two germline ends. Repertoires were generated with immunoSEQ multiplex PCR, while TCRdb's copy carries only in-frame clones and drops some. This table holds about 180,000 clones, more than 85% found once. The genes are TRBV7-2 and TRBJ1-2, with TRBD1 as a possible D gene (6 bases). This TCR derives from a woman aged 25 to 39 with active or convalescent COVID-19. The sequenced sample consisted of peripheral blood. Here the CDR3 DNA reads TGTGCCAGCAGCTTAGCACAGGGAATCTATGGCTACACCTTC. Translation: CASSLAQGIYGYTF.